A single sample gave rise to the 30 T cell receptor beta chains below, sequenced in a study of T-cell memory formation after mild COVID-19. TCRdb reanalysed the 5' RACE reads using MiXCR and keeps one entry per CDR3 protein. Counted here are approximately 450,000 distinct CDR3 sequences, about 18% occurring once; the ten biggest clones make up about 12%. Sequencing was performed on PBMCs or a T cell subset sorted from them (not recorded which). The receptors were sampled from an adult woman who had mild COVID-19 (a few samples of this study predate the infection). Cell type and time point are not known.

This clonotype appeared a few times. The gene calls are TRBV24-1 and TRBJ2-1; a weak D match, TRBD1 (6 bases). The germline CDR1 and CDR2 sequences are KGHDR and SFDVKD. This CDR3 has 13 amino acids. Trimming left V 7 bases short and J 10 bases short, with 16 bases between. This chain's CDR3 is CATSRDTVGEQFF. The CDR3 DNA sequence: TGTGCCACCAGCCGGGACACCGTTGGAGAGCAGTTCTTC.

The chain couples TRBV5-1 to TRBJ1-1, with unresolved D. With 3 bases removed from V and 3 bases from J, the gap between germline ends came to 15 bases. The CDR3 has 15 amino acids. CDR1 is SGHRS and CDR2 is YFSETQ in the germline V gene. The CDR3 loop is CASSSSAGVDTEAFF. The CDR3, as DNA: TGCGCCAGCAGCTCCAGCGCGGGTGTGGACACTGAAGCTTTCTTT.

The chain combines TRBV5-1 with TRBJ2-7, with D possibly matching TRBD1 (6 bases). This CDR3 contains 17 residues. Per the germline V gene, CDR1 is SGHRS and CDR2 is YFSETQ. Between the trimmed V and J ends, which lost 1 base and 2 bases, there was a span of 19 bases. CDR3 in DNA: TGCGCCAGCAGCTTGACCCTTCGGACAGAAAGTCCCTACGAGCAGTACTTC. It translates to CASSLTLRTESPYEQYF. Supplemented by reference TRBV5-1 and TRBJ2-7, the full variable domain reads KAGVTQTPRYLIKTRGQQVTLSCSPISGHRSVSWYQQTPGQGLQFLFEYFSETQRNKGNFPGRFSGRQFSNSRSEMNVSTLELGDSALYLCASSLTLRTESPYEQYFGPGTRLTVT.

In this sample, this clonotype turned up a few times. The rearrangement uses TRBV25-1 and TRBJ2-3; D is perhaps TRBD2 (6 bases). CDR3 length: 13 residues. The germline V gene has CDR1 MGHDK and CDR2 SYGVNS. Deletions cut 1 base from V and 7 bases from J, with 9 bases between. Written as DNA, the CDR3 is TGTGCCAGCAGTGAATCGGGGGTTTATACGCAGTATTTT. Encoded protein: CASSESGVYTQYF.

This clonotype appeared a single time. The chain carries TRBV3-2 and TRBJ2-1; TRBD1, the table's D call, was not compared with the DNA. TRBV3-2 is listed as a pseudogene. The CDR3 covers 15 residues. CDR3 amino acids: CASSRQGALVNEQFF. Here the CDR3 DNA reads TGTGCCAGCAGCCGCCAGGGGGCGCTTGTTAATGAGCAGTTCTTC.

V gene TRBV5-4 combines with J gene TRBJ2-3; TRBD2 matches at 9 bases. The CDR3 is made up of 14 amino acids. Germline V lookup: CDR1 SGHNT, CDR2 YYREEE (reference sequence). After removal of 4 bases from V and 5 bases from J, the junction contained 5 bases not matched to a gene. As DNA, the CDR3 is TGTGCCAGCAGCGCGGGACTAGCCGTAGATACGCAGTATTTT. This gives the protein CASSAGLAVDTQYF.

This clonotype was observed a single time. The rearrangement links TRBV24-1 to TRBJ2-2, with D possibly called TRBD1 or TRBD2 (5 bases each). Trimming removed 7 bases from V and 4 bases from J, with 12 bases in between. The CDR3 runs to 14 residues. CDR1 KGHDR and CDR2 SFDVKD come from the germline V gene. CDR3 bases: TGTGCCACCAGACCCCAGGGAGTCACCGGGGAGCTGTTTTTT. This translates into CATRPQGVTGELFF.

This rearrangement joins TRBV7-9 to TRBJ1-1; D ambiguous. The CDR3 has 10 residues. Trimming shortened V by 8 bases and J by 3 bases, and 4 bases separated the two germline ends. The germline V gene has CDR1 SEHNR and CDR2 FQNEAQ (reference sequence). The CDR3 protein is CASGYTEAFF. In DNA form, the CDR3 reads TGTGCCAGCGGATACACTGAAGCTTTCTTT.

The table lists this clonotype with a few counts. V is TRBV5-1 and J is TRBJ2-7; D is perhaps TRBD1 or TRBD2 (5 bases each). The CDR3 length is 15 residues. V was pared by 0 bases and J by 1 base, with 11 bases between. The germline gives CDR1 SGHRS, CDR2 YFSETQ. CDR3 amino acids: CASSLEIGGSYEQYF. The CDR3 region has the DNA TGCGCCAGCAGCTTGGAGATTGGGGGATCCTACGAGCAGTACTTC.

CDR3 sequence: CASSQAPDQPQHF. The CDR3 nucleotides read TGCGCCAGCAGCCAGGCGCCGGATCAGCCCCAGCATTTT. The J gene is TRBJ1-5, the V gene TRBV5-1, with D hard to call. CDR3 size: 13 residues. V was clipped by 4 bases and J by 5 bases, with 10 bases between them. From germline, CDR1 is SGHRS and CDR2 YFSETQ.

This clonotype was observed a handful of times. The CDR3 sequence: CASSEAIRFGNGYTF. In DNA form, the CDR3 reads TGTGCCAGCAGTGAAGCTATCAGGTTCGGCAATGGCTACACCTTC. The chain employs TRBV6-1 and TRBJ1-2; D remains unclear. Looked up from germline, CDR1 is MNHNS and CDR2 is SASEGT. The germline V and J ends were trimmed by 0 bases and 6 bases, with 14 bases remaining between them. The CDR3 length is 15 residues.

This clonotype was observed a few times. V usage is TRBV12-3 or TRBV12-4 and J usage is TRBJ1-1; D remains ambiguous. The CDR3 is 13 amino acids. V gave up 1 base and J gave up 6 bases, with 9 bases separating them. The CDR3, as DNA: TGTGCCAGCAGTTTAGTGGGGTCTCCTGAAGCTTTCTTT. The encoded protein is CASSLVGSPEAFF.

The chain combines TRBV7-6 with TRBJ1-1, with D perhaps matching TRBD1 (6 bases). V lost 5 bases and J lost 7, with 14 bases in between. The CDR3 runs 13 residues. From germline, CDR1 is SGHVS and CDR2 FNYEAQ. Here the CDR3 reads CASSPLRGGEAFF. CDR3 DNA sequence: TGTGCCAGCAGCCCTCTCAGGGGTGGTGAAGCTTTCTTT.

This clonotype was recorded a few times. The chain employs TRBV24-1 and TRBJ1-5; 7 bases map to TRBD1. This CDR3 region has 17 residues. Germline loops: CDR1 KGHDR, CDR2 SFDVKD. Germline trimming cut 2 bases from V and 0 bases from J; bases unmatched to any gene: 6. The CDR3 region is CATSDSTGDGSNQPQHF. The CDR3 coding sequence is TGTGCCACCAGTGATTCCACAGGGGACGGTAGCAATCAGCCCCAGCATTTT.

There are a few counts of this clonotype. The V gene is TRBV12-3 or TRBV12-4, the J gene TRBJ2-3; 7 positions agree with TRBD2. The trim removed 2 bases at V and 2 bases at J, leaving 13 bases unmatched. The CDR3 spans 18 residues. The CDR3 sequence: CASSLRVWSGASTDTQYF. The CDR3 DNA sequence: TGTGCCAGCAGTTTAAGGGTCTGGAGCGGGGCATCCACAGATACGCAGTATTTT.

This clonotype turned up a few times. The chain uses TRBV5-1 and TRBJ2-2, with D maybe TRBD1 (6 bases). The germline V gene encodes CDR1 SGHRS and CDR2 YFSETQ. V lost 4 bases and J lost 1, with 14 bases in between. The CDR3 length is 16 residues. The CDR3 reads CASSHPGRGNTGELFF. The CDR3, as DNA: TGCGCCAGCAGCCACCCTGGCAGGGGGAACACCGGGGAGCTGTTTTTT.

The chain joins TRBV5-4 to TRBJ2-3; D tentatively fits TRBD1 or TRBD2 (5 bases each). Germline CDR1 is SGHNT and CDR2 is YYREEE (reference sequence). The length of the CDR3 is 15 residues. Trimming stripped 1 base from V and 1 base from J, with 10 bases between. The CDR3 protein is CASSLSRDRTDTQYF. The CDR3 DNA reads as TGTGCCAGCAGCTTGAGCAGGGACCGCACAGATACGCAGTATTTT.

This clonotype was counted between two and nine times. The chain joins TRBV6-5 to TRBJ1-6, with D possibly TRBD1 on 6 matching bases. This CDR3 is built from 13 residues. CDR1 is MNHEY, CDR2 SVGAGI, per germline. V was clipped by 5 bases and J by 9 bases, with 11 bases between them. CDR3 loop: CASSPEGGSPLHF. The CDR3 region has the DNA TGTGCCAGCAGTCCCGAGGGGGGTTCACCCCTCCACTTT.

The gene calls are TRBV4-1 and TRBJ2-7, with 8 bases matching TRBD2. CDR1 MGHRA and CDR2 YSYEKL come from the germline V gene. This CDR3 has 14 residues. The V and J ends lost 4 bases and 3 bases, in that order; junction bases with no gene match: 5. Written as DNA, the CDR3 is TGCGCCAGCAGCCCCCGGGAGGGGTACTACGAGCAGTACTTC. It translates to CASSPREGYYEQYF.

V gene TRBV4-2 combines with J gene TRBJ1-4; TRBD1 matches 8 bases. This CDR3 has 15 residues. Germline V gene sequence: CDR1 LGHNA, CDR2 YNFKEQ. Germline trimming cut 1 base from V and 6 bases from J; bases unmatched to any gene: 4. CDR3 residues: CASSQVQGADEKLFF. The CDR3 DNA follows: TGTGCCAGCAGCCAAGTGCAGGGGGCGGATGAAAAACTGTTTTTT.

This clonotype was seen a few times. The chain carries TRBV24-1 and TRBJ1-2, with no clear D. Per the germline V gene, CDR1 is KGHDR and CDR2 is SFDVKD. V was trimmed by 2 bases and J by 2 bases, leaving 8 bases between them. The CDR3 has 14 residues. For the CDR3, the DNA is TGTGCCACCAGTGATTCAACGGGAAACTATGGCTACACCTTC. As protein: CATSDSTGNYGYTF.

V is TRBV5-1 and J is TRBJ2-3, with 12 bases aligning to TRBD2. Germline V gene lookup returns CDR1 SGHRS and CDR2 YFSETQ. The ends lost 3 bases at V and 1 base at J; junction bases unmatched: 3. This CDR3 spans 16 amino acids. The CDR3 sequence is CASSSASGGGTDTQYF. CDR3 DNA: TGCGCCAGCAGCTCCGCTAGCGGGGGGGGCACAGATACGCAGTATTTT.

The chain uses TRBV12-1 and TRBJ2-7. TRBV12-1 is classified as a pseudogene. CDR3 length equals 10 residues. The CDR3 sequence is CASSSLGQYF. Here the CDR3 DNA reads TGTGCCAGCAGCTCTCTCGGGCAGTACTTC.

This clonotype was found a few times. CDR3: CASSLMVTGMNEQYF. CDR3 coding DNA: TGTGCCAGCAGCTTAATGGTGACAGGGATGAACGAGCAGTACTTC. V and J are TRBV7-3 and TRBJ2-7, with 7 bases fitting TRBD1. V lost 1 base to trimming and J lost 5 bases; unmatched junction nucleotides: 8. The CDR3 is 15 amino acids. Germline CDR1 SGHTA, CDR2 FQGTGA.

This clonotype came up a few times. This chain connects TRBV4-2 to TRBJ1-1; 7 bases map to TRBD1. The CDR3 runs to 15 residues. With V trimmed by 4 bases and J by 4 bases, 9 bases remained unmatched. Germline V CDR1 and CDR2: LGHNA, YNFKEQ. The CDR3 protein is CASSPYDRVSTEAFF. The CDR3 DNA follows: TGTGCCAGCAGCCCCTATGACAGGGTGAGCACTGAAGCTTTCTTT.

This clonotype was observed a few times. This chain uses TRBV7-6 with TRBJ2-5; 8 nucleotides align to TRBD1. Germline CDR1 reads SGHVS; CDR2 reads FNYEAQ. This CDR3 is 17 amino acids long. Trimming removed 1 base from V and 4 bases from J; junction bases left unmatched: 11. CDR3 residues: CASSLVLTGGLRETQYF. DNA of the CDR3: TGTGCCAGCAGCTTAGTGTTAACAGGGGGATTGCGAGAGACCCAGTACTTC.

The chain is built from TRBV20-1 and TRBJ1-2; 7 nucleotides match TRBD1. The CDR3 is 15 residues long. J lost 1 base, V lost 1 base, and 6 bases had no gene match. The germline V gene has CDR1 DFQATT and CDR2 SNEGSKA (reference sequence). The CDR3 region has the DNA TGCAGTGCTAGAGCCCGACAGGGCATTAACTATGGCTACACCTTC. This translates into CSARARQGINYGYTF.

The rearrangement uses TRBV5-1 and TRBJ2-6; 7 bases line up with TRBD1. The CDR3 length is 15 residues. CDR1 SGHRS and CDR2 YFSETQ come from the germline V gene. With V trimmed by 4 bases and J by 1 base, 2 bases remained unmatched. The CDR3 nucleotides are TGCGCCAGCAGCGTCAGGGGGTCTGGGGCCAACGTCCTGACTTTC. Its translation is CASSVRGSGANVLTF.

The V call is TRBV5-1, the J call TRBJ2-7; TRBD1 agrees at 10 bases. Losses at the gene ends were 4 bases for V and 3 bases for J; bases not matched to a gene: 4. Germline assignment: CDR1 SGHRS and CDR2 YFSETQ. The CDR3 is 14 amino acids. This CDR3 reads CASSLGQGYYEQYV. CDR3 nucleotide sequence: TGCGCCAGCAGCCTGGGACAGGGGTACTACGAGCAGTACGTC.

This clonotype was counted between two and nine times. The chain combines TRBV29-1 with TRBJ2-5; D may be TRBD1 or TRBD2 (5 bases each). Trimming took 3 bases from V and 1 from J, leaving 9 bases between them. In germline, CDR1 is SQVTM, CDR2 ANQGSEA. The CDR3 runs 13 residues. The CDR3 here is CSVDRDVQETQYF. DNA for the CDR3: TGCAGCGTTGATCGGGACGTCCAAGAGACCCAGTACTTC.